This TCR beta chain was sequenced during a study of T cell repertoires in cytomegalovirus infection. In the study overall: CMV epitopes used comprised recently identified HLA-C-restricted ones and well-studied HLA-B-restricted ones.

On this clonotype itself: The antigen remains undetermined.

TCRdb recomputed calls from the reads with MiXCR, one row per CDR3 protein. The data hold about 770,000 distinct CDR3 sequences, with 25% to 30% observed a single time. The CDR3 consists of 14 residues. Germline V gene data show CDR1 as SGHRS and CDR2 as YFSETQ. The V end was cut by 4 bases, the J end by 10 bases, with 15 bases between. The sequence was collected from a human donor in good health (CMV status not recorded). Some clones in this sample may be carry-over from other donors' samples. This rearrangement joins TRBV5-1 to TRBJ1-6; no clear D gene. Material: cultured CD8+ T cells from PBMCs, obtained from culture after CMV antigen stimulation. This CDR3 is CASSPGLAGSPLHF. The CDR3 DNA is TGCGCCAGCAGCCCCGGACTGGCGGGATCACCCCTCCACTTT.